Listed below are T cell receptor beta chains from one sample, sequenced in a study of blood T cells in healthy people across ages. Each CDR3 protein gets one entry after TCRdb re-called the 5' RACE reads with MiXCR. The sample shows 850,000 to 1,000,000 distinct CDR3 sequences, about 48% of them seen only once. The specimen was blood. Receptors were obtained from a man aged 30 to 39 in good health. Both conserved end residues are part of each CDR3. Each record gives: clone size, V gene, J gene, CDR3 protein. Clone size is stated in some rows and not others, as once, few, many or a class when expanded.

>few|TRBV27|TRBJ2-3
CASSLSASLTDTQYF
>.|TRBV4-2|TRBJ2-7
CASRTAGDYEQYF
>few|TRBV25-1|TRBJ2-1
CASSAHTGSGNEQFF
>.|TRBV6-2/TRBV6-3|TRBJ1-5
CASSYSQNNYNQPQHF
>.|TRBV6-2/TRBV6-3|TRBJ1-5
CASRQGLHQPQHF
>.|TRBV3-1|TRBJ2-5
CASSPTTGKGEETQYF
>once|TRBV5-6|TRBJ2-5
CASSSKAGEGTQYF
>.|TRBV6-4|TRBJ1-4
CASTGEAGEKLFF
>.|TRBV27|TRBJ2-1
CASSRTGLYNEQFF
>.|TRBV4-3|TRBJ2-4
CASSPYRDLAKNIQYF
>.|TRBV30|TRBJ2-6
CAWDPSGANVLTF
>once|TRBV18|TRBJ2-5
CASSQTLGETQYF
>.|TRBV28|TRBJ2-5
CASSLKSWYQETQYF
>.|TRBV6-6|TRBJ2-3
CASRSRGSPSTDTQYF
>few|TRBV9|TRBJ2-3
CASSGFTSTQYF
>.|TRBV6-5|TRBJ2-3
CASSYALAPTDTQYF
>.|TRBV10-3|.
CAISEGQGSYNEQYF
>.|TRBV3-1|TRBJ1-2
CASSQVSIYTF
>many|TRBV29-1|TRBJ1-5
CSVGSNQPQHF
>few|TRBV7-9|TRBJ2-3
CASSWDYESADTQYF
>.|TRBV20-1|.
CSAPMRGLETQYF
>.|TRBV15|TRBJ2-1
CATSIGANNEQFF
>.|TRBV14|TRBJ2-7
CASSHGQLSSYEQYF
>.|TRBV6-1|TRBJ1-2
CASSEFLSGTWDGYTF
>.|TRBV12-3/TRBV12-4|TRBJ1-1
CASSLEGGYTEAFF
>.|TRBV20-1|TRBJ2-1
CSARVASGDSSYNEQFF
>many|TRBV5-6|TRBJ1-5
CASSFGTKDQPQHF
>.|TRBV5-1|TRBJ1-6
CASNTGGSSPLHF
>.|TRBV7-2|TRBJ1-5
CASSARQGYQPQHF
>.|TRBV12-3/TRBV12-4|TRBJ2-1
CASSFPGRLAGGNEQFF
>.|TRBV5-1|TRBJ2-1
CASSLDPGQEKDEQFF
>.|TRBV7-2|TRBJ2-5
CASAEGGRRETQYF
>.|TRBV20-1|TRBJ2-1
CSARDWTSRGATPNEQFF
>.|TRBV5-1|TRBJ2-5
CASSLYAGDLGETQYF
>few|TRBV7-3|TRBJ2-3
CASSLTWGHTDTQYF
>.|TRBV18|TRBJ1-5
CASSPSRANQPQHF
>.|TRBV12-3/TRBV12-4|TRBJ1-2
CASRPWGPRVGYTF
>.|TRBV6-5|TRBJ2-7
CASSPGGQQYF
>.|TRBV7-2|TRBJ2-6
CASSLAAGSGANVLTF
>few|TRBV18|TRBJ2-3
CASSPIYVGRGTDTQYF
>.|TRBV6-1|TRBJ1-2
CASRDRVYYGYTF
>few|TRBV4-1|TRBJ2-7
CASSPHAGENEQYF
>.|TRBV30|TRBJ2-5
CAWGLQGLEGEQYF
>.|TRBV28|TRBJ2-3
CASSKDWTGAVDTQYF
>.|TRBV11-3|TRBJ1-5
CASSFRTGDEYSNQPQHF
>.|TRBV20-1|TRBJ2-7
CSPSVGGSYEQYF
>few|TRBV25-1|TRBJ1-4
CASSDFSGIGFEKLFF
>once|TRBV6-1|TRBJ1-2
CASGEGLTGRYGYTF
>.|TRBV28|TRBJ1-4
CASTLTTGVRKTNEKLFF
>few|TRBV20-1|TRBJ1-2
CSAREQGGTNYGYTF
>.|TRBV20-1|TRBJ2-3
CSALVAGGRTDTQYF
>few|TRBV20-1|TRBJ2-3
CSARKTSGGLDTQYF
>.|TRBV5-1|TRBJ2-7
CASSSGMGQGGEQYF